The clone carrying this TCR beta chain was detected a few times. This sample was taken from a study of T-cell reconstitution after alpha-beta-depleted transplantation in children. As it was prepared, the TCRbeta library received unique molecular identifiers. TCRdb passed the PCR reads through MiXCR, listing each CDR3 protein once. Of about 500,000 distinct CDR3 sequences in the sample, approximately 29% were seen once. V was clipped by 5 bases and J by 0 bases, with 17 bases between them. Per germline, CDR1 MDHEN and CDR2 SYDVKM. CDR3 length equals 16 residues. The V and J genes are TRBV28 and TRBJ2-7; the D gene is possibly TRBD1 (7 bases). This TCR was sampled from a human donor who donated a stem cell graft to a child with aplastic anemia. Sequenced here: PBMCs from the stem cell graft donor, sampled from the stem cell graft. CDR3 loop: CASSRGSRGSSYEQYF. CDR3 coding DNA: TGTGCCAGCAGTCGGGGGTCCAGGGGGAGCTCCTACGAGCAGTACTTC.